This TCR beta chain was obtained from a study of cytomegalovirus exposure and HLA in healthy donors. Whole-study context: A prior analysis found 117 million unique TCR beta sequences from around 180 million T cells. The study, taken as a whole, reports: Rare sequences made up most TCRs, while some public TCRs were found in many donors. Later analysis reportedly placed an Asian-associated ancestry cluster below the roughly 640-donor mean in N-insertions. When analyzed later, the rates of TCR association showed variation by HLA locus, with DRB1 the most and HLA-C the fewest.

This clone was recorded once. Antigen: not known. Primers included in the PCR were 60 Vbeta and 13 Jbeta primers. Method: immunoSEQ multiplex PCR; TCRdb's copy keeps in-frame clones and lacks some. The table has some 90,000 clones, around 80% seen once; the top ten hold around 3%. The germline gives CDR1 LNHDA, CDR2 SQIVND (reference sequence). CDR3 length: 15 amino acids. V was trimmed by 1 base and J by 4 bases, leaving 13 bases between them. The sequenced sample consisted of PBMCs. The clonotype was recovered from a man aged 25 to 40 in good health and CMV-seronegative. The chain combines TRBV19 with TRBJ1-1, with a weak D call TRBD1 (6 bases). Written as DNA, the CDR3 is TGTGCCAGTAGTATAGGGGCAGGGGCATCCACTGAAGCTTTCTTT. It specifies CASSIGAGASTEAFF.